These 5 T cell receptor beta chains came from one sample sequenced in a study of cytomegalovirus exposure and HLA in healthy donors. PCR amplification relied on 60 Vbeta primers (plus 13 Jbeta primers). The table came from immunoSEQ multiplex PCR; TCRdb's copy has only in-frame clones and leaves some out. Altogether about 200,000 clones are present, about 84% being singletons, with the ten largest covering around an eighth. The sequencing sample was made of PBMCs. Every receptor here comes from a woman aged 25 to 39 in good health and CMV-seropositive.

The chain has TRBV14 and TRBJ1-4; tentative D call: TRBD1 (6 bases). V dropped 1 base and J dropped 7 bases, with 10 bases sitting between them. The germline CDR1 and CDR2 sequences are SGHDN and FVKESK. This CDR3 region has 14 residues. The CDR3 bases are TGTGCCAGCAGCCAAGCAGGGGCGAGTGAAAAACTGTTTTTT. Translated, it gives CASSQAGASEKLFF.

The chain combines TRBV11-2 with TRBJ2-2; D is possibly TRBD2 (5 bases). Trimming stripped 5 bases from V and 4 bases from J, with 14 bases between. The CDR3 has 15 residues. The germline gives CDR1 SGHAT, CDR2 FQNNGV. CDR3 region: CASSPRTRSTGELFF. The CDR3 bases are TGTGCCAGCAGCCCCCGGACTCGATCCACCGGGGAGCTGTTTTTT.

J is TRBJ2-2 and V is TRBV4-3; 7 positions agree with TRBD2. After removal of 1 base from V and 2 bases from J, the junction contained 13 bases not matched to a gene. This CDR3 has 19 residues. CDR1 and CDR2 from the germline V gene are LGHNA and YSLEER. For the CDR3, the DNA is TGCGCCAGCAGCCAAGTAGATGCAGGGAGGGCGGATAACACCGGGGAGCTGTTTTTT. Translated, it gives CASSQVDAGRADNTGELFF.

The chain couples TRBV2 to TRBJ1-5, with 7 nucleotides matching TRBD1. The CDR3 runs 14 residues. The V and J ends lost 5 bases and 5 bases, in that order; junction bases with no gene match: 6. CDR1 SNHLY and CDR2 FYNNEI come from the germline V gene. This CDR3 is CASSTAGGDQPQHF. CDR3 nucleotides: TGTGCCAGCAGTACCGCAGGGGGAGATCAGCCCCAGCATTTT.

The chain links TRBV6-1 to TRBJ1-1; 7 bases are shared with TRBD1. This CDR3 region has 14 residues. J lost 2 bases, V lost 6 bases, and 6 bases had no gene match. Germline V gene sequence: CDR1 MNHNS, CDR2 SASEGT. CDR3 DNA: TGTGCCAGCAGCCCAGGGACAGCTAACACTGAAGCTTTCTTT. The encoded protein is CASSPGTANTEAFF.